The sequence of this T cell receptor (beta chain) was determined in a study of shared clonotypes between healthy human individuals. The V end lost 4 bases, the J end lost 1 base, and 15 bases lay between the germline ends. Per the germline V gene, CDR1 is LNHNV and CDR2 is YYDKDF (reference sequence). The CDR3 contains 16 residues. TCRdb's table, derived via immunoSEQ multiplex PCR, lists solely in-frame clones and lacks some. The sample consists of approximately 710,000 clones, less than 95% of them appearing once. The receptor was derived from a man aged 18 to 29 in good health. Some clones in this sample may be carry-over from other donors' samples. Sequenced material: memory CD8+ T cells from PBMCs. Subset described: CD45RO+ cells pooled with CCR7-negative TemRA cells. The V gene is TRBV15, the J gene TRBJ2-3; no clear D. This CDR3 is CATSTWTRQGTDTQYF. CDR3 DNA: TGTGCCACCAGCACCTGGACCCGCCAGGGCACAGATACGCAGTATTTT.